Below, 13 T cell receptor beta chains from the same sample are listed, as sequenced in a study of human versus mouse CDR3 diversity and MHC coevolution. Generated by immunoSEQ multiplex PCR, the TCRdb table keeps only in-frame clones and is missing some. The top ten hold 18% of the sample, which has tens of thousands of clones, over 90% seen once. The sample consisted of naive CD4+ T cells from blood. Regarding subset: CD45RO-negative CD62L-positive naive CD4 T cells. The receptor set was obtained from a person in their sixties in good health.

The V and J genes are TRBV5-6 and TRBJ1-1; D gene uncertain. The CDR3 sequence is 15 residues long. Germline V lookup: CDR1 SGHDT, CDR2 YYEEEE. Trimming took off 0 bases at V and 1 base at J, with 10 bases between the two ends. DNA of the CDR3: TGTGCCAGCAGCTTGGTAATGAAACAGAACACTGAAGCTTTCTTT. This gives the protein CASSLVMKQNTEAFF.

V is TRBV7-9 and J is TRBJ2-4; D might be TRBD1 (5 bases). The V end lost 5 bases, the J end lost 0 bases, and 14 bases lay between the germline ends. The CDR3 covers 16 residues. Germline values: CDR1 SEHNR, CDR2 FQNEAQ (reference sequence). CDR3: CASSQVGLIAKNIQYF. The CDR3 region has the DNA TGTGCCAGCAGCCAAGTGGGGCTAATAGCCAAAAACATTCAGTACTTC.

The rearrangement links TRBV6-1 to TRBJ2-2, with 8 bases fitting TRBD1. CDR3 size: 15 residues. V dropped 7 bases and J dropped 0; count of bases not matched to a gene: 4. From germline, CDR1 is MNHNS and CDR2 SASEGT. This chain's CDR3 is CASIVQGANTGELFF. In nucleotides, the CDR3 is TGTGCCAGCATAGTACAGGGGGCGAACACCGGGGAGCTGTTTTTT.

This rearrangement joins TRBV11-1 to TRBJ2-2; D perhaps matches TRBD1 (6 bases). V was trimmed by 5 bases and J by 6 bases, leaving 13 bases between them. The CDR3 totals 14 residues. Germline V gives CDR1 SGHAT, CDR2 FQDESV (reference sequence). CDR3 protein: CASSGGRGAGELFF. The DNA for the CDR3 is TGTGCCAGCAGCGGTGGCAGGGGAGCCGGGGAGCTGTTTTTT.

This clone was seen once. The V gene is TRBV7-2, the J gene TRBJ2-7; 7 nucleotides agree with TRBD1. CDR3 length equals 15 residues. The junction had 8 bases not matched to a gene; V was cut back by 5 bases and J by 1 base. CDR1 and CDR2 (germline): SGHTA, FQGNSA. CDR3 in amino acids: CASSPSGTESYEQYF. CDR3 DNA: TGTGCCAGCAGCCCTTCCGGGACAGAGTCCTACGAGCAGTACTTC.

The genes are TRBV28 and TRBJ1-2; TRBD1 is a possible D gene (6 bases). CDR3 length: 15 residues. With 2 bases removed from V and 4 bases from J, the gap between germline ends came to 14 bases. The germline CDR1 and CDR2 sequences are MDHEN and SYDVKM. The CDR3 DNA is TGTGCCAGCAGTTTACCGCAGAACAGGGTCTATGGCTACACCTTC. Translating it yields CASSLPQNRVYGYTF.

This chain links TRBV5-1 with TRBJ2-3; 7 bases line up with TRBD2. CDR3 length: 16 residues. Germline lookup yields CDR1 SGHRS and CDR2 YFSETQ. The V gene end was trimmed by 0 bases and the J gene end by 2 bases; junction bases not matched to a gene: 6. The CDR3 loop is CASSLGSSGFTDTQYF. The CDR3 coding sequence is TGCGCCAGCAGCTTGGGGTCTAGCGGATTCACAGATACGCAGTATTTT. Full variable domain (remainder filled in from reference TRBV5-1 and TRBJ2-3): KAGVTQTPRYLIKTRGQQVTLSCSPISGHRSVSWYQQTPGQGLQFLFEYFSETQRNKGNFPGRFSGRQFSNSRSEMNVSTLELGDSALYLCASSLGSSGFTDTQYFGPGTRLTVL.

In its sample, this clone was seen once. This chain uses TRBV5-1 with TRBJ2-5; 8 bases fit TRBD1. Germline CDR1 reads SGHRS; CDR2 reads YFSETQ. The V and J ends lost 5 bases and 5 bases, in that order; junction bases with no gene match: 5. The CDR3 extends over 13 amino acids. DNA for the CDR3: TGCGCCAGCAGTCCGACAGGGGTGGAGACCCAGTACTTC. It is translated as CASSPTGVETQYF.

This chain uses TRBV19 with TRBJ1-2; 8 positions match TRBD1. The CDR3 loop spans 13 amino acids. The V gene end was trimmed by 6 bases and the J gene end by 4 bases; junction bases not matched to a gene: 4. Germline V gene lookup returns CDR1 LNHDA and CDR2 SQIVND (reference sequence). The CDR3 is CASRVGQGYGYTF. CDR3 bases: TGTGCCAGTAGGGTTGGACAGGGCTATGGCTACACCTTC.

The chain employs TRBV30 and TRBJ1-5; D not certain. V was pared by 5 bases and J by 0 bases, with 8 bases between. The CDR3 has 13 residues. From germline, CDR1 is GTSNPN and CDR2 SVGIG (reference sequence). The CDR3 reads CAWATDSNQPQHF. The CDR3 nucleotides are TGTGCCTGGGCCACAGATAGCAATCAGCCCCAGCATTTT.

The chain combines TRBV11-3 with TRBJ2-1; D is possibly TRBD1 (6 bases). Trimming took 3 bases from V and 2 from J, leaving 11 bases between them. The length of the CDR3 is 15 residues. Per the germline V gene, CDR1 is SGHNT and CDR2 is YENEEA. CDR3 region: CASSFSTGTYNEQFF. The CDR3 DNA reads TGTGCCAGCAGCTTCTCGACAGGAACCTACAATGAGCAGTTCTTC.

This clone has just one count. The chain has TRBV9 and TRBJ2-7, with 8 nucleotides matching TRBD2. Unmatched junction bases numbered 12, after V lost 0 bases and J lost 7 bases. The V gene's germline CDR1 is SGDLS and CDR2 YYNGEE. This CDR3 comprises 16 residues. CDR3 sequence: CASSVVPSGSLTEQYF. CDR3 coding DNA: TGTGCCAGCAGCGTAGTACCAAGCGGGAGTCTGACAGAGCAGTACTTC. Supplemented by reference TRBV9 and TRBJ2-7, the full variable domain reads DSGVTQTPKHLITATGQRVTLRCSPRSGDLSVYWYQQSLDQGLQFLIQYYNGEERAKGNILERFSAQQFPDLHSELNLSSLELGDSALYFCASSVVPSGSLTEQYFGPGTRLTVT.

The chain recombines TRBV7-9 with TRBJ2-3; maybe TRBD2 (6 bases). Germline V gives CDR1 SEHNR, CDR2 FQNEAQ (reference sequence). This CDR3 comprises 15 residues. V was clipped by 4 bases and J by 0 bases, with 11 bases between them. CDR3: CASSWGLFSTDTQYF. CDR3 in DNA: TGTGCCAGCAGCTGGGGACTTTTTAGCACAGATACGCAGTATTTT.